These 24 T cell receptor beta chains originate from one sample sequenced in a study of human T cells and chemical hapten exposure. Time point here: patch test 3, about 24 weeks after DPC sensitization. This sample's treatment: therapeutic diphenylcyclopropenone sensitization with weekly scalp DPC. TCRdb analysed the RACE reads with MiXCR anew, one entry per CDR3 protein. Of around 27,000 distinct CDR3 sequences listed, more than 5% are singletons. The source material was whole blood, sampled in connection with sensitization to the hapten diphenylcyclopropenone (DPC). These receptors were obtained from a man younger than 45 with alopecia areata. Some clones in this sample may be carry-over from other donors' samples.

This clonotype was counted ten times or more. The chain has TRBV12-3 or TRBV12-4 and TRBJ2-2; D unclear. V was shortened by 4 bases and J by 1 base, with 13 bases between the two germline ends. CDR3 length equals 16 residues. The CDR3: CASSSWVGENTGELFF. Here the CDR3 DNA reads TGTGCCAGCAGTTCCTGGGTTGGGGAGAACACCGGGGAGCTGTTTTTT.

The table lists this clonotype with many counts. The chain combines TRBV6-1 with TRBJ2-5; unclear D gene. Trimming pared 1 base from V and 1 base from J, leaving 10 bases between. The CDR3 covers 15 residues. Germline loops: CDR1 MNHNS, CDR2 SASEGT. The CDR3 is CASSEVTNFQETQYF. CDR3 in DNA: TGTGCCAGCAGTGAAGTAACAAATTTCCAAGAGACCCAGTACTTC.

The DNA for the CDR3 is TGTGCCAGCAGCCCGTTGCACGAGACCCAGTACTTC. This sequence encodes CASSPLHETQYF. The V and J genes are TRBV7-2 and TRBJ2-5; D is unclear. V lost 5 bases, J lost 5 bases, and 9 bases lay in between. The CDR3 is 12 amino acids. Germline CDR1 and CDR2: SGHTA and FQGNSA.

The sample holds many counts of this clonotype. The rearrangement links TRBV19 to TRBJ2-7; TRBD1 matches 8 bases. The germline V gene encodes CDR1 LNHDA and CDR2 SQIVND (reference sequence). This CDR3 spans 13 amino acids. Trimming removed 5 bases from V and 3 bases from J; junction bases left unmatched: 3. Written as DNA, the CDR3 is TGTGCCAGTAGTGCAGGACAGGGCTACGAGCAGTACTTC. It yields the protein CASSAGQGYEQYF.

This clonotype has a count of ten or more. The chain combines TRBV12-3 or TRBV12-4 with TRBJ1-2, with D possibly being TRBD1 (6 bases). The germline V and J ends were trimmed by 2 bases and 4 bases, with 14 bases remaining between them. The CDR3 runs to 15 residues. CDR3 coding DNA: TGTGCCAGCAGTTTATGGGGGGCGAGTATCTATGGCTACACCTTC. Its translation is CASSLWGASIYGYTF.

This clonotype was seen at least ten times. The V gene is TRBV29-1, the J gene TRBJ1-4; TRBD1 agrees at 7 bases. Trimming cost V 4 bases and J 8 bases; bases outside gene matches: 7. Per germline, CDR1 SQVTM and CDR2 ANQGSEA. This CDR3 spans 13 amino acids. CDR3 loop: CSVGKGAWEKLFF. Written as DNA, the CDR3 is TGCAGCGTTGGGAAGGGGGCATGGGAAAAACTGTTTTTT.

This clonotype was seen many times. The gene calls are TRBV7-8 and TRBJ2-2; 9 bases map to TRBD1. Germline CDR1 is SGHVS and CDR2 is FQNEAQ. The V segment lost 3 bases and the J segment 4 bases; nucleotides outside the gene matches: 3. The CDR3 is 15 amino acids. CDR3 DNA: TGTGCCAGCAGCTTCGGACAGGGGACCACCGGGGAGCTGTTTTTT. Translation gives CASSFGQGTTGELFF.

A few counts support this clonotype. This rearrangement joins TRBV12-3 or TRBV12-4 to TRBJ2-3, with a possible D match to TRBD1 (6 bases). The CDR3 has 15 residues. V lost 2 bases and J lost 0, with 9 bases in between. The CDR3 coding sequence is TGTGCCAGCAGTTTATACAGGGTTAGCACAGATACGCAGTATTTT. Protein: CASSLYRVSTDTQYF.

This clonotype has a count of ten or more. J is TRBJ1-1 and V is TRBV19; D not resolved. The length of the CDR3 is 11 residues. CDR1 and CDR2 (germline): LNHDA, SQIVND (reference sequence). Trimming took off 4 bases at V and 5 bases at J, with 5 bases between the two ends. The CDR3 DNA sequence: TGTGCCAGTAGTACTACGACTGAAGCTTTCTTT. Protein: CASSTTTEAFF.

Ten or more counts support this clonotype. This chain joins TRBV6-1 and TRBJ2-7, with D possibly being TRBD2 (6 bases). Germline V gene data show CDR1 as MNHNS and CDR2 as SASEGT. V dropped 5 bases and J dropped 2 bases, with 13 bases sitting between them. This CDR3 is 14 amino acids long. The CDR3: CASSRVAEAYEQYF. CDR3 nucleotide sequence: TGTGCCAGCAGTAGGGTAGCGGAAGCCTACGAGCAGTACTTC.

The sample holds many counts of this clonotype. The J gene is TRBJ2-3, the V gene TRBV5-1, with D tentatively TRBD1 or TRBD2 (6 bases each). Germline V CDR1 and CDR2: SGHRS, YFSETQ. The ends were cut back, 4 bases at V and 0 bases at J, with 12 bases in the middle. This CDR3 has 15 amino acids. CDR3 protein: CASSTGDTSTDTQYF. DNA for the CDR3: TGCGCCAGCAGCACGGGGGACACAAGCACAGATACGCAGTATTTT.

This clonotype has ten or more counts. The chain uses TRBV7-9 and TRBJ2-2, with a weak D call TRBD1 (6 bases). The CDR3 covers 15 residues. The V end was cut by 4 bases, the J end by 5 bases, with 14 bases between. Germline V gives CDR1 SEHNR, CDR2 FQNEAQ (reference sequence). The CDR3 region is CASSSDQGWTGELFF. CDR3 nucleotide sequence: TGTGCCAGCAGCTCAGACCAGGGGTGGACCGGGGAGCTGTTTTTT.

This clonotype has a count of ten or more. This chain uses TRBV6-2 or TRBV6-3 with TRBJ2-1; D unresolved. Germline V CDR1 and CDR2: MNHEY, SVGEGT. The CDR3 has 11 residues. Trimming stripped 0 bases from V and 6 bases from J, with 0 bases between. The CDR3 is CASSYSNEQFF. CDR3 nucleotide sequence: TGTGCCAGCAGTTACTCCAATGAGCAGTTCTTC.

This clonotype was observed many times. The rearrangement joins TRBV6-6 to TRBJ1-1; 9 bases agree with TRBD1. The CDR3 is 15 residues long. Germline loops: CDR1 MNHNY, CDR2 SVGAGI (reference sequence). The V gene end was trimmed by 2 bases and the J gene end by 7 bases; junction bases not matched to a gene: 8. The CDR3 sequence is CASSYPGQGGGEAFF. CDR3 in DNA: TGTGCCAGCAGTTACCCGGGACAGGGAGGAGGTGAAGCTTTCTTT.

Many counts were recorded for this clonotype. The chain uses TRBV18 and TRBJ2-1, with D possibly TRBD2 on 5 matching bases. Germline V CDR1 and CDR2: KGHSH, LQKENI. V dropped 3 bases and J dropped 8 bases, with 11 bases sitting between them. This CDR3 comprises 13 residues. CDR3 in DNA: TGTGCCAGCTCACCGTCGATGGAGGATGAGCAGTTCTTC. It specifies CASSPSMEDEQFF.

This clonotype was detected ten times or more. This chain joins TRBV7-9 and TRBJ1-2, with 7 positions matching TRBD1. CDR1 and CDR2 from the germline V gene are SEHNR and FQNEAQ (reference sequence). This CDR3 spans 13 amino acids. With V trimmed by 4 bases and J by 3 bases, 2 bases remained unmatched. CDR3 bases: TGTGCCAGCAGCTACGGGACAGACTATGGCTACACCTTC. This codes for CASSYGTDYGYTF. The full variable domain, its missing parts supplied by reference TRBV7-9 and TRBJ1-2, is DTGVSQNPRHKITKRGQNVTFRCDPISEHNRLYWYRQTLGQGPEFLTYFQNEAQLEKSRLLSDRFSAERPKGSFSTLEIQRTEQGDSAMYLCASSYGTDYGYTFGSGTRLTVV.

This clonotype showed up many times. The chain joins TRBV29-1 to TRBJ2-1; D ambiguous. The CDR3 is made up of 13 amino acids. Trimming took 7 bases from V and 1 from J, leaving 11 bases between them. Germline V CDR1 and CDR2: SQVTM, ANQGSEA. CDR3 amino acids: CSGRWGSYNEQFF. The DNA for the CDR3 is TGCAGCGGACGATGGGGTTCCTACAATGAGCAGTTCTTC.

The chain uses TRBV2 and TRBJ2-3; 9 positions agree with TRBD2. CDR3 length equals 14 residues. The germline gives CDR1 SNHLY, CDR2 FYNNEI. With V trimmed by 5 bases and J by 8 bases, 8 bases remained unmatched. Here the CDR3 DNA reads TGTGCCAGCAGTAGCGGGGGGCCACGTATTACGCAGTATTTT. Its protein product is CASSSGGPRITQYF.

In this sample, this clonotype turned up many times. The genes are TRBV6-6 and TRBJ2-1; 10 bases agree with TRBD1. The CDR3 is 17 residues long. Germline V gene data show CDR1 as MNHNY and CDR2 as SVGAGI (reference sequence). The V gene end was trimmed by 6 bases and the J gene end by 1 base; junction bases not matched to a gene: 9. The CDR3 sequence: CASSITGTGVSYNEQFF. The CDR3 DNA sequence: TGTGCCAGCAGCATAACCGGGACAGGGGTATCCTACAATGAGCAGTTCTTC.

Ten or more counts support this clonotype. The genes are TRBV25-1 and TRBJ1-3, with D hard to call. Germline V gene data show CDR1 as MGHDK and CDR2 as SYGVNS. Trimming pared 3 bases from V and 0 bases from J, leaving 12 bases between. The CDR3 is 16 residues long. The CDR3 DNA reads as TGTGCCAGCAGTGATGTAGGCCGGTTCTCTGGAAACACCATATATTTT. It yields the protein CASSDVGRFSGNTIYF.

This clonotype was detected many times. V is TRBV11-2 and J is TRBJ2-7, with a tentative D call TRBD1 (5 bases). From germline, CDR1 is SGHAT and CDR2 FQNNGV. CDR3 length equals 14 residues. V was pared by 7 bases and J by 2 bases, with 15 bases between. As DNA, the CDR3 is TGTGCCAGCAAACAGGCGGACCTTCCCTACGAGCAGTACTTC. Protein product: CASKQADLPYEQYF.

This clonotype was observed a few times. The chain recombines TRBV6-2 or TRBV6-3 with TRBJ2-4; D remains ambiguous. Germline V gene data show CDR1 as MNHEY and CDR2 as SVGEGT. The CDR3 totals 16 residues. Trimming left V 5 bases short and J 1 base short, with 15 bases between. In DNA form, the CDR3 reads TGTGCCAGCAGTCTCAGAACGGTCTCTGCCAAAAACATTCAGTACTTC. The encoded protein is CASSLRTVSAKNIQYF.

This clonotype was counted at least ten times. This chain links TRBV7-9 with TRBJ2-5; weak D call: TRBD2 (5 bases). V lost 7 bases and J lost 3, with 18 bases in between. This CDR3 region has 15 residues. The germline V gene encodes CDR1 SEHNR and CDR2 FQNEAQ (reference sequence). As DNA, the CDR3 is TGTGCCAGCAATTACTCCCCCCGGGAAGAAGAGACCCAGTACTTC. Its translation is CASNYSPREEETQYF.

In this sample, this clonotype turned up many times. J is TRBJ2-1 and V is TRBV27, with 8 bases aligning to TRBD1. Unmatched junction bases numbered 8, after V lost 8 bases and J lost 2 bases. Germline CDR1 and CDR2: MNHEY and SMNVEV (reference sequence). The CDR3 is 15 residues long. The CDR3 spells CASQRGTGAYNEQFF. The CDR3 DNA is TGTGCCAGCCAGCGCGGGACAGGTGCCTACAATGAGCAGTTCTTC.